This T cell receptor (beta chain) was profiled in a study of cytotoxic CD8 clonotypes in ibrutinib-treated CLL. Findings and limits, study-wide: Clonality increased at ibrutinib response, then returned toward baseline at progression.

Comment on this clone: What it binds is not known.

V was trimmed by 2 bases and J by 0 bases, leaving 8 bases between them. CDR1 is MNHNS, CDR2 SASEGT, per germline. The CDR3 totals 14 residues. Generated by immunoSEQ multiplex PCR, the TCRdb table keeps only in-frame clones and is missing some. The repertoire holds roughly 130,000 clones, with approximately 81% as singletons. The chain employs TRBV6-1 and TRBJ2-7; no clear D gene. This specimen was PBMCs, taken after 12 months of ibrutinib treatment. This receptor was identified in a human donor with chronic lymphocytic leukemia. The CDR3 protein is CASSERVTSYEQYF. CDR3 sequence (DNA): TGTGCCAGCAGTGAACGCGTGACCTCCTACGAGCAGTACTTC.